Shown below are 5 T cell receptor beta chains from a single sample sequenced in a study of cytomegalovirus exposure and HLA in healthy donors (dated by TCRdb to 2016 to 2017). The library was made by the immunoSEQ multiplex PCR assay. For the multiplex PCR, a mixture combining 60 forward primers for TCR Vbeta segments and 13 reverse primers for TCR Jbeta segments was used. TCRdb carries this immuneACCESS record with in-frame sequences only. Its versions omit some clonotypes, under half of them owing to an unresolved V gene in the studies checked, with the rest unexplained. This sample lists 90,000 or so clones; approximately 78% were detected once. The ten top clones hold approximately 4.8% of the sample. The sequenced sample was PBMCs. The receptors come from a male donor in good health and CMV-seropositive.

This clone was counted a few times. V is TRBV6-5 and J is TRBJ1-2; D is unresolved. This CDR3 region has 14 residues. Germline V gene sequence: CDR1 MNHEY, CDR2 SVGAGI. V was shortened by 0 bases and J by 4 bases, with 9 bases between the two germline ends. CDR3 in amino acids: CASSYSEQFYGYTF. In DNA, the CDR3 is TGTGCCAGCAGTTACTCTGAACAGTTCTATGGCTACACCTTC.

The V gene is TRBV5-1, the J gene TRBJ2-1; 7 positions match TRBD1. This CDR3 region has 14 residues. Unmatched junction bases numbered 6, after V lost 2 bases and J lost 7 bases. Germline lookup yields CDR1 SGHRS and CDR2 YFSETQ. In nucleotides, the CDR3 is TGCGCCAGCAGCTTTGGGACAGCCCTTAATGAGCAGTTCTTC. This gives the protein CASSFGTALNEQFF. The whole variable domain, filled in from reference TRBV5-1 and TRBJ2-1, reads KAGVTQTPRYLIKTRGQQVTLSCSPISGHRSVSWYQQTPGQGLQFLFEYFSETQRNKGNFPGRFSGRQFSNSRSEMNVSTLELGDSALYLCASSFGTALNEQFFGPGTRLTVL.

The chain couples TRBV7-6 to TRBJ1-1, with unresolved D. This CDR3 comprises 12 residues. Deletions cut 0 bases from V and 9 bases from J, with 8 bases between. From germline, CDR1 is SGHVS and CDR2 FNYEAQ. The CDR3 spells CASSLAPGKAFF. The CDR3 nucleotides are TGTGCCAGCAGCTTAGCGCCGGGGAAAGCTTTCTTT.

V gene TRBV30 combines with J gene TRBJ1-2; 10 bases fit TRBD1. The CDR3 length is 15 residues. Germline CDR1 GTSNPN, CDR2 SVGIG (reference sequence). V was pared by 2 bases and J by 7 bases, with 10 bases of the junction left unmatched. The CDR3 protein is CAWSPRGTGVTGYTF. The DNA for the CDR3 is TGTGCCTGGAGTCCTCGGGGGACAGGGGTAACTGGCTACACCTTC.

CDR3 DNA sequence: TGTGCCAGCAGCCAATTGCGGGGGGCTTTAGGAACTGAAGCTTTCTTT. Translation gives CASSQLRGALGTEAFF. The rearrangement links TRBV7-8 to TRBJ1-1; D possibly corresponds to TRBD1 (6 bases). Germline V gene data show CDR1 as SGHVS and CDR2 as FQNEAQ. The CDR3 runs to 16 residues. Trimming cost V 5 bases and J 5 bases, with 21 bases left between them.